A selection of T cell receptor beta chains follows, all from one sample in a study of control samples from healthy donors and cancer patients. Data came from immunoSEQ multiplex PCR; TCRdb stores just in-frame clones and leaves some out. The sample yields approximately 190,000 clones, of which the top ten take up roughly 2%. Sequenced material: blood. Receptors were obtained from a woman younger than 45 in good health. CDR3s include the opening cysteine and the closing phenylalanine or tryptophan. The order of the fields is V gene, D gene, J gene, CDR3 protein, CDR3 DNA. A D gene is named only where the DNA matches it firmly.

TRBV25-1	NA	TRBJ1-2	CASSDKEVNSNYGYTF	TGTGCCAGCAGTGATAAAGAAGTAAATTCTAACTATGGCTACACCTTC
TRBV5-1	NA	TRBJ2-1	CATSRGPGNNEQFF	TGCGCCACCTCTCGGGGGCCAGGGAACAATGAGCAGTTCTTC
TRBV30	TRBD1	TRBJ2-5	CAWTGTGRETQYF	TGTGCCTGGACGGGGACAGGTCGAGAGACCCAGTACTTC
TRBV5-5	NA	TRBJ1-2	CASSLWGSNYGYTF	TGTGCCAGCAGCCTATGGGGCTCTAACTATGGCTACACCTTC
TRBV7-3	NA	TRBJ1-1	CASSPRTLDTEAFF	TGTGCCAGCAGCCCCAGGACGCTTGACACTGAAGCTTTCTTT
TRBV7-9	NA	TRBJ1-1	CASSIDSNTEAFF	TGTGCCAGCAGCATAGACAGTAACACTGAAGCTTTCTTT
TRBV28	NA	TRBJ1-1	CASRSGPSEAFF	TGTGCCAGCCGGTCTGGGCCTAGTGAAGCTTTCTTT
TRBV19	NA	TRBJ1-1	CASSIDQVGQKNTEAFF	TGTGCCAGTAGTATAGATCAAGTGGGGCAGAAAAACACTGAAGCTTTCTTT
TRBV12-3/TRBV12-4	NA	TRBJ1-2	CASSPLTGGYTF	TGTGCCAGCAGTCCATTGACTGGTGGCTACACCTTC
TRBV3-1/TRBV3-2	NA	TRBJ1-2	CASSQVYYGYTF	TGTGCCAGCAGCCAAGTATACTATGGCTACACCTTC
TRBV5-1	NA	TRBJ1-4	CASSVGNEKLFF	TGCGCCAGCAGCGTGGGGAATGAAAAACTGTTTTTT
TRBV9	TRBD1	TRBJ1-2	CASSPGQSYGYTF	TGTGCCAGCAGCCCGGGACAGTCCTATGGCTACACCTTC
TRBV28	TRBD1	TRBJ2-1	CASTEGARDEQFF	TGTGCCAGCACTGAGGGGGCACGAGATGAGCAGTTCTTC
TRBV7-9	NA	TRBJ1-2	CASSGRTLGYTF	TGTGCCAGCAGCGGCCGGACACTTGGCTACACCTTC
TRBV7-8	TRBD1	TRBJ1-5	CASSLRGQLNQPQHF	TGTGCCAGCAGCTTAAGGGGACAGCTCAATCAGCCCCAGCATTTT
TRBV6-5	NA	TRBJ1-2	CASSWGSGAYGYTF	TGTGCCAGCAGTTGGGGTTCTGGGGCCTATGGCTACACCTTC
TRBV28	NA	TRBJ1-4	CASSRWPRNEKLFF	TGTGCCAGCAGTCGGTGGCCGCGTAATGAAAAACTGTTTTTT
TRBV4-1	TRBD1	TRBJ1-1	CASSQILQGAEAFF	TGCGCCAGCAGCCAAATATTACAGGGGGCCGAAGCTTTCTTT
TRBV5-6	NA	TRBJ2-7	CASSTGVGYEQYF	TGTGCCAGCAGCACTGGTGTGGGCTACGAGCAGTACTTC
TRBV7-9	NA	TRBJ1-1	CASSKARDRLIAEAFF	TGTGCCAGCAGTAAAGCTAGGGACCGGCTTATTGCTGAAGCTTTCTTT
TRBV2	NA	TRBJ1-2	CASSGGLYGYTF	TGTGCCAGCAGTGGGGGCCTCTATGGCTACACCTTC
TRBV2	NA	TRBJ2-2	CASSVEGRGAGELFF	TGTGCCAGCAGTGTAGAGGGGCGCGGTGCCGGGGAGCTGTTTTTT
TRBV28	NA	TRBJ1-2	CASSLGGTKSYTF	TGTGCCAGCAGTTTAGGAGGGACGAAAAGCTACACCTTC
TRBV5-1	NA	TRBJ2-5	CASWGPEETQYF	TGCGCCAGCTGGGGACCAGAAGAGACCCAGTACTTC
TRBV11-3	TRBD1	TRBJ2-6	CASSTRDSSPSGANVLTF	TGTGCCAGCAGCACCAGGGACAGTAGTCCCTCTGGGGCCAACGTCCTGACTTTC
TRBV16	NA	TRBJ1-6	CASSHGPRNSPLHF	TGTGCCAGCAGCCATGGGCCGAGGAATTCACCCCTCCACTTT
TRBV28	TRBD2	TRBJ2-3	CASSFPGLAGGSTDTQYF	TGTGCCAGCAGTTTTCCGGGACTAGCGGGGGGTAGCACAGATACGCAGTATTTT
TRBV7-2	TRBD1	TRBJ1-1	CASSSITTGRTEAFF	TGTGCCAGCAGCTCCATCACGACAGGGAGGACTGAAGCTTTCTTT
TRBV7-9	NA	TRBJ1-3	CASSLVWATGNTIYF	TGTGCCAGCAGCTTAGTTTGGGCAACTGGAAACACCATATATTTT
TRBV2	TRBD1	TRBJ1-5	CASSGGTGGQPQHF	TGTGCCAGCAGTGGGGGTACAGGGGGTCAGCCCCAGCATTTT
TRBV5-1	NA	TRBJ2-2	CASSTGQNTGELFF	TGCGCCAGCAGCACCGGACAGAACACCGGGGAGCTGTTTTTT